The next 26 T cell receptor beta chains were all read from a single sample in a study of cytomegalovirus exposure and HLA in healthy donors (dated by TCRdb to 2017 to 2019). Receptor amplification or capture employed the immunoSEQ multiplex PCR assay. For the multiplex PCR, a mixture combining 60 forward primers for TCR Vbeta segments and 13 reverse primers for TCR Jbeta segments was used. The table was pulled from immuneACCESS by TCRdb, which kept in-frame rearrangements only. Such tables lose some clones; where checked, under half of the loss comes from unresolved V genes, and the rest has no known cause. The table held for this sample gives 60,000 to 65,000 clones. Together, the top ten hold 3.6% of the sample. The sample was PBMCs. The receptors originated from a woman under 30 in good health and CMV-seronegative.

The rearrangement joins TRBV6-6 to TRBJ2-7; no reliable D call. Germline values: CDR1 MNHNY, CDR2 SVGAGI (reference sequence). The CDR3 is 13 residues long. V dropped 6 bases and J dropped 7 bases, with 16 bases sitting between them. CDR3 amino acids: CASSSPGFPEQYF. The CDR3 nucleotides read TGTGCCAGCAGCTCCCCCGGGTTCCCAGAGCAGTACTTC.

The chain joins TRBV28 to TRBJ1-2, with TRBD1 identical over 10 bases. Germline V gene lookup returns CDR1 MDHEN and CDR2 SYDVKM. V shed 1 base and J 5 bases; nucleotides not matched to a gene: 4. This CDR3 has 15 residues. The CDR3 DNA sequence: TGTGCCAGCAGTTTATTGGACAGGGGGGTATATGGCTACACCTTC. Amino acids: CASSLLDRGVYGYTF.

The chain is built from TRBV6-5 and TRBJ1-2; 8 bases are shared with TRBD1. V gave up 6 bases and J gave up 2 bases; unmatched junction bases: 2. Per the germline V gene, CDR1 is MNHEY and CDR2 is SVGAGI. The CDR3 length is 13 residues. The CDR3 DNA reads TGTGCCAGCAGCCAGGGGGCCAACTATGGCTACACCTTC. It specifies CASSQGANYGYTF.

V usage is TRBV2 and J usage is TRBJ2-2; 7 bases line up with TRBD1. After removal of 6 bases from V and 0 bases from J, the junction contained 4 bases not matched to a gene. This CDR3 comprises 15 residues. The V gene's germline CDR1 is SNHLY and CDR2 FYNNEI. The CDR3 DNA reads as TGTGCCAGCAGACGGGACAGAACGAACACCGGGGAGCTGTTTTTT. Its protein product is CASRRDRTNTGELFF.

The chain is built from TRBV30 and TRBJ1-4; unclear D gene. The CDR3 totals 12 residues. The V gene's germline CDR1 is GTSNPN and CDR2 SVGIG (reference sequence). V was cut by 0 bases and J by 8 bases, with 7 bases left in between. The chain's CDR3 is CAWSVSREKLFF. In nucleotides, the CDR3 is TGTGCCTGGAGTGTTTCGAGGGAAAAACTGTTTTTT.

The chain carries TRBV19 and TRBJ1-1, with a tentative D call TRBD1 (5 bases). Trimming took 3 bases from V and 4 from J, leaving 18 bases between them. This CDR3 is built from 16 residues. Germline V CDR1 and CDR2: LNHDA, SQIVND (reference sequence). The DNA of the CDR3 is TGTGCCAGTAGTATCCCCAGGGAAGTTATTGGCACTGAAGCTTTCTTT. Protein: CASSIPREVIGTEAFF.

This sequence joins TRBV5-1 and TRBJ2-2; D is unresolved. The V end lost 2 bases, the J end lost 0 bases, and 8 bases lay between the germline ends. Germline lookup yields CDR1 SGHRS and CDR2 YFSETQ. This CDR3 region has 15 residues. The CDR3 spells CASSLYRTNTGELFF. In DNA, the CDR3 is TGCGCCAGCAGCTTATACAGAACGAACACCGGGGAGCTGTTTTTT.

This sequence joins TRBV6-1 and TRBJ2-5; TRBD2 matches 14 bases. Trimming took 5 bases from V and 2 from J; bases not matched to a gene: 4. Germline values: CDR1 MNHNS, CDR2 SASEGT. CDR3 size: 16 residues. CDR3 loop: CASSKGLAGGQETQYF. CDR3 sequence (DNA): TGTGCCAGCAGTAAAGGACTAGCGGGGGGACAAGAGACCCAGTACTTC.

The chain carries TRBV19 and TRBJ1-1; no clear D gene. CDR1 is LNHDA and CDR2 is SQIVND in the germline V gene (reference sequence). The CDR3 extends over 12 amino acids. The V end was cut by 6 bases, the J end by 5 bases, with 10 bases between. The chain's CDR3 is CASSEISTEAFF. The CDR3 DNA follows: TGTGCCAGTAGCGAGATTTCGACTGAAGCTTTCTTT.

The rearrangement uses TRBV9 and TRBJ2-3; 10 bases fit TRBD2. There are 16 residues in the CDR3. Germline assignment: CDR1 SGDLS and CDR2 YYNGEE. Losses at the gene ends were 4 bases for V and 5 bases for J; bases not matched to a gene: 10. The CDR3 nucleotides read TGTGCCAGCAGCCGAGAGGCTAGCGGGAGTCTAGATACGCAGTATTTT. Translated, it gives CASSREASGSLDTQYF.

The V and J genes are TRBV7-2 and TRBJ1-2; D remains ambiguous. This CDR3 contains 15 residues. CDR1 and CDR2 (germline): SGHTA, FQGNSA. Between the trimmed V and J ends, which lost 2 bases and 5 bases, there was a span of 15 bases. CDR3 protein: CASSLQPGRGYGYTF. The CDR3 bases are TGTGCCAGCAGCTTACAACCCGGGAGAGGGTATGGCTACACCTTC.

This chain uses TRBV5-1 with TRBJ1-1, with 7 bases lining up with TRBD1. Trimming took 4 bases from V and 5 from J; bases not matched to a gene: 2. From germline, CDR1 is SGHRS and CDR2 YFSETQ. The CDR3 spans 12 residues. For the CDR3, the DNA is TGCGCCAGCAGCGCCAGGGGGACTGAAGCTTTCTTT. Protein sequence: CASSARGTEAFF.

The chain joins TRBV2 to TRBJ2-2; 8 positions match TRBD1. The trim removed 8 bases at V and 0 bases at J, leaving 8 bases unmatched. Germline CDR1 SNHLY, CDR2 FYNNEI. The CDR3 contains 16 residues. The DNA of the CDR3 is TGTGCCAGCGAGGACAGGGCGCGAACGAACACCGGGGAGCTGTTTTTT. Residues: CASEDRARTNTGELFF.

V and J are TRBV10-3 and TRBJ1-1; D is undetermined. V dropped 7 bases and J dropped 7 bases, with 19 bases sitting between them. Germline V gene lookup returns CDR1 ENHRY and CDR2 SYGVKD. There are 14 residues in the CDR3. The CDR3 region is CAITREWDRSEAFF. The CDR3 DNA sequence: TGTGCCATCACGAGGGAATGGGATAGGAGTGAAGCTTTCTTT.

Of note for this clone: The same CDR3 also results from other DNA sequences found in this sample. The chain uses TRBV11-3 and TRBJ2-1, with TRBD2 identical over 8 bases. Germline CDR1 and CDR2: SGHNT and YENEEA. After removal of 2 bases from V and 10 bases from J, the junction contained 7 bases not matched to a gene. This CDR3 has 14 residues. The CDR3 is CASSLPDLAGEQFF. The CDR3 bases are TGTGCCAGCAGCTTACCAGACTTAGCGGGGGAGCAGTTCTTC.

The chain uses TRBV15 and TRBJ1-2, with D possibly being TRBD1 (5 bases). The V gene's germline CDR1 is LNHNV and CDR2 YYDKDF (reference sequence). The CDR3 has 11 amino acids. Trimming took off 4 bases at V and 8 bases at J, with 8 bases between the two ends. For the CDR3, the DNA is TGTGCCACCAGCAACGGGGGGGGCTACACCTTC. Amino acids: CATSNGGGYTF.

J is TRBJ1-1 and V is TRBV6-6; D might be TRBD1 (5 bases). Trimming cost V 2 bases and J 0 bases, with 13 bases left between them. The length of the CDR3 is 16 residues. Germline CDR1 is MNHNY and CDR2 is SVGAGI (reference sequence). CDR3 protein: CASSYGRGTLNTEAFF. The CDR3, as DNA: TGTGCCAGCAGTTACGGGCGGGGGACCCTGAACACTGAAGCTTTCTTT.

The CDR3 coding sequence is TGTGCCAGTAGTATAGCGGGGGTAACCTCCTACGAGCAGTACTTC. Translated: CASSIAGVTSYEQYF. The chain employs TRBV19 and TRBJ2-7; D possibly corresponds to TRBD2 (6 bases). The CDR3 loop spans 15 amino acids. Germline values: CDR1 LNHDA, CDR2 SQIVND (reference sequence). Trimming stripped 1 base from V and 0 bases from J, with 10 bases between.

This chain joins TRBV6-1 and TRBJ1-1; tentatively, D is TRBD1 (6 bases). V was pared by 6 bases and J by 5 bases, with 10 bases between. CDR1 MNHNS and CDR2 SASEGT come from the germline V gene. This CDR3 region has 12 residues. The CDR3 coding sequence is TGTGCCAGCAGGGGGGCGAGGACTGAAGCTTTCTTT. It encodes CASRGARTEAFF.

The chain links TRBV15 to TRBJ1-5; TRBD1 might be the D (5 bases). Germline V gives CDR1 LNHNV, CDR2 YYDKDF (reference sequence). This CDR3 has 16 residues. V shed 4 bases and J shed 6 bases, with 19 bases lying between them. The CDR3 sequence is CATSITPDTRRQPQHF. CDR3 bases: TGTGCCACCAGCATTACCCCGGACACACGGCGTCAGCCCCAGCATTTT.

The chain couples TRBV18 to TRBJ1-2; 7 nucleotides line up with TRBD1. The V and J ends lost 6 bases and 7 bases, in that order; junction bases with no gene match: 8. The CDR3 sequence is 13 residues long. The germline CDR1 and CDR2 sequences are KGHSH and LQKENI. Here the CDR3 DNA reads TGTGCCAGCTCGCTCGACAGGGAGAGTGGCTACACCTTC. It codes for CASSLDRESGYTF.

The chain couples TRBV6-5 to TRBJ2-5, with TRBD2 matching 9 bases. The germline V gene has CDR1 MNHEY and CDR2 SVGAGI. V lost 10 bases and J lost 4; bases outside the gene matches: 13. The CDR3 totals 15 residues. CDR3 protein: CATSRDAGGRETQYF. The CDR3, as DNA: TGTGCCACCTCTCGGGACGCGGGGGGGCGAGAGACCCAGTACTTC.

The chain joins TRBV25-1 to TRBJ2-3; 8 bases align to TRBD2. CDR1 and CDR2 from the germline V gene are MGHDK and SYGVNS. V was clipped by 4 bases and J by 2 bases; unmatched bases: 14. The CDR3 length is 18 residues. In DNA, the CDR3 is TGTGCCAGCAGTGTCGGACGGGAGGGCAGGGAATACACAGATACGCAGTATTTT. Encoded protein: CASSVGREGREYTDTQYF.

The chain employs TRBV6-5 and TRBJ1-2; 7 bases are shared with TRBD1. The length of the CDR3 is 14 residues. The germline V gene encodes CDR1 MNHEY and CDR2 SVGAGI. The V segment lost 6 bases and the J segment 0 bases; nucleotides outside the gene matches: 4. The CDR3 is CASRAGTANYGYTF. CDR3 nucleotides: TGTGCCAGCAGGGCCGGGACAGCTAACTATGGCTACACCTTC.

The chain employs TRBV5-4 and TRBJ1-1; TRBD1 might be the D (6 bases). V was pared by 0 bases and J by 3 bases, with 18 bases between. Looked up from germline, CDR1 is SGHNT and CDR2 is YYREEE (reference sequence). The CDR3 is 17 residues long. CDR3 DNA: TGTGCCAGCAGCTTGGCCAGGCCGAAAGGGGGATACACTGAAGCTTTCTTT. Translated: CASSLARPKGGYTEAFF.

V gene TRBV25-1 combines with J gene TRBJ2-7; no definite D call. V lost 4 bases, J lost 3 bases, and 13 bases lay in between. Germline V gives CDR1 MGHDK, CDR2 SYGVNS. The CDR3 totals 14 residues. The CDR3 region is CASSVRNSRYEQYF. In DNA, the CDR3 is TGTGCCAGCAGTGTTAGGAACAGCCGCTACGAGCAGTACTTC.